These 10 T cell receptor beta chains were sequenced from one sample in a study of T cell responses to AZD1222 COVID-19 vaccine. Sequenced by immunoSEQ multiplex PCR; TCRdb stores in-frame clones only, minus some. The table has under 110,000 clones, roughly nine tenths seen once. The starting material was peripheral blood, obtained on day 0 of AZD1222 vaccination. Receptor source: an adult in good health.

The chain links TRBV24-1 to TRBJ1-1; D gene ambiguous. With 3 bases removed from V and 6 bases from J, the gap between germline ends came to 16 bases. This CDR3 comprises 15 residues. The germline CDR1 and CDR2 sequences are KGHDR and SFDVKD. The CDR3 coding sequence is TGTGCCACCAGTGATCCGCGGATGAGCGGAGCTGAAGCTTTCTTT. Translating it yields CATSDPRMSGAEAFF.

This clone was counted only a few times. The chain links TRBV6-5 to TRBJ2-1, with 8 positions matching TRBD1. This CDR3 is 13 amino acids long. V gave up 7 bases and J gave up 2 bases; unmatched junction bases: 1. Germline CDR1 reads MNHEY; CDR2 reads SVGAGI. DNA for the CDR3: TGTGCCAGCACAGGGGGCCCCTACAATGAGCAGTTCTTC. As protein: CASTGGPYNEQFF.

This chain links TRBV19 with TRBJ1-5; D gene unclear. Germline V CDR1 and CDR2: LNHDA, SQIVND (reference sequence). V shed 2 bases and J shed 4 bases, with 9 bases lying between them. The CDR3 is 14 amino acids. The CDR3 sequence: CASSITDSNQPQHF. The CDR3 coding sequence is TGTGCCAGTAGTATAACGGACTCGAATCAGCCCCAGCATTTT.

The chain combines TRBV5-1 with TRBJ2-3, with 13 bases aligning to TRBD2. In germline, CDR1 is SGHRS, CDR2 YFSETQ. The V segment lost 3 bases and the J segment 1 base; nucleotides outside the gene matches: 2. This CDR3 is 16 amino acids long. CDR3 sequence (DNA): TGCGCCAGCAGCTCAGGGACTAGCGGGGGCACAGATACGCAGTATTTT. As protein: CASSSGTSGGTDTQYF.

The chain couples TRBV5-1 to TRBJ2-2, with D tentatively TRBD1 (7 bases). CDR1 and CDR2 (germline): SGHRS, YFSETQ. The V gene lost 5 bases and the J gene lost 3 bases, with 11 bases spanning the gap. The CDR3 covers 14 residues. CDR3 coding DNA: TGCGCCAGCAGGGAGGGACAGTACACCGGGGAGCTGTTTTTT. Translated, it gives CASREGQYTGELFF.

In this sample, this clone turned up once. J is TRBJ2-7 and V is TRBV12-5, with 8 bases matching TRBD1. The J segment lost 5 bases and the V segment lost 10 bases, leaving 10 bases of the junction unmatched. CDR1 and CDR2 (germline): LGHNT, FRNRAP. The CDR3 totals 13 residues. The CDR3 nucleotides are TGTGCTACTAGAGAACAGGGGGGCGACGAGCAGTACTTC. Its protein is CATREQGGDEQYF. The full variable domain, completed using reference TRBV12-5 and TRBJ2-7, is DARVTQTPRHKVTEMGQEVTMRCQPILGHNTVFWYRQTMMQGLELLAYFRNRAPLDDSGMPKDRFSAEMPDATLATLKIQPSEPRDSAVYFCATREQGGDEQYFGPGTRLTVT.

This clone was recorded only once. The rearrangement uses TRBV6-4 and TRBJ1-5; no reliable D call. The germline V and J ends were trimmed by 6 bases and 1 base, with 19 bases remaining between them. CDR1 MRHNA and CDR2 SNTAGT come from the germline V gene. The CDR3 runs to 17 residues. The CDR3: CASRDHPRARSNQPQHF. The CDR3 DNA reads as TGTGCCAGCAGGGACCACCCAAGGGCTCGGAGCAATCAGCCCCAGCATTTT.

J is TRBJ2-2 and V is TRBV4-1; D unclear. V was trimmed by 0 bases and J by 4 bases, leaving 6 bases between them. This CDR3 region has 14 residues. Per germline, CDR1 MGHRA and CDR2 YSYEKL. CDR3 amino acids: CASSQDRGTGELFF. The CDR3 DNA reads TGCGCCAGCAGCCAAGACCGAGGCACCGGGGAGCTGTTTTTT.

The chain carries TRBV5-1 and TRBJ2-7; TRBD2 matches 10 bases. Germline assignment: CDR1 SGHRS and CDR2 YFSETQ. This CDR3 is built from 17 residues. Trimming cost V 0 bases and J 7 bases; bases outside gene matches: 13. The DNA for the CDR3 is TGCGCCAGCAGCTTGGAGGCTAGCGGGAGTTTCAGGAGGGAGCAGTACTTC. It codes for CASSLEASGSFRREQYF.

The chain carries TRBV28 and TRBJ2-5; 13 bases are shared with TRBD2. After removal of 5 bases from V and 4 bases from J, the junction contained 7 bases not matched to a gene. The CDR3 spans 16 residues. Germline V gene sequence: CDR1 MDHEN, CDR2 SYDVKM. The CDR3 DNA reads as TGTGCCAGCAGTCCCTCGGGACTAGCGGGACCAGAGACCCAGTACTTC. Amino acids: CASSPSGLAGPETQYF.